Following are 20 T cell receptor beta chains from one sample sequenced in a study of cytomegalovirus exposure and HLA in healthy donors. 13 Jbeta primers and 60 Vbeta primers were used for the PCR. Here immunoSEQ multiplex PCR was the method, and the copy in TCRdb shows in-frame clones only, minus some. The sample lists more than 90,000 clones; 78% were seen once. The sequencing input was PBMCs. These receptor sequences come from a woman in her 40s in good health and CMV-seropositive.

The chain uses TRBV7-2 and TRBJ1-4; unclear D gene. The CDR3 length is 15 residues. V lost 5 bases, J lost 5 bases, and 15 bases lay in between. In germline, CDR1 is SGHTA, CDR2 FQGNSA. The CDR3 reads CASSPRPGGNEKLFF. CDR3 coding DNA: TGTGCCAGCAGCCCCCGTCCCGGCGGGAATGAAAAACTGTTTTTT.

CDR3: CAWSGETPGLAGVSYEQYF. The CDR3 DNA reads TGTGCCTGGAGTGGGGAGACTCCGGGACTAGCGGGAGTTTCGTACGAGCAGTACTTC. The chain uses TRBV30 and TRBJ2-7, with TRBD2 matching over 14 bases. J lost 4 bases, V lost 1 base, and 15 bases had no gene match. Germline values: CDR1 GTSNPN, CDR2 SVGIG (reference sequence). The length of the CDR3 is 19 residues. The full variable domain, in which reference TRBV30 and TRBJ2-7 provide the parts outside the CDR3, is SQTIHQWPATLVQPVGSPLSLECTVEGTSNPNLYWYRQAAGRGLQLLFYSVGIGQISSEVPQNLSASRPQDRQFILSSKKLLLSDSGFYLCAWSGETPGLAGVSYEQYFGPGTRLTVT.

The chain couples TRBV2 to TRBJ2-4; D is perhaps TRBD1 (5 bases). V dropped 8 bases and J dropped 0 bases, with 14 bases sitting between them. The CDR3 contains 15 residues. Germline loops: CDR1 SNHLY, CDR2 FYNNEI. The CDR3 spells CASYTGSVAKNIQYF. The CDR3 DNA follows: TGTGCCAGCTATACAGGTTCCGTAGCCAAAAACATTCAGTACTTC. The whole variable domain, remainder taken from reference TRBV2 and TRBJ2-4, is EPEVTQTPSHQVTQMGQEVILRCVPISNHLYFYWYRQILGQKVEFLVSFYNNEISEKSEIFDDQFSVERPDGSNFTLKIRSTKLEDSAMYFCASYTGSVAKNIQYFGAGTRLSVL.

This clone was seen a few times. The V gene is TRBV6-5, the J gene TRBJ2-1; TRBD2 matches 12 bases. CDR3 length: 14 amino acids. Trimming removed 2 bases from V and 11 bases from J; junction bases left unmatched: 4. Germline CDR1 reads MNHEY; CDR2 reads SVGAGI. The CDR3 DNA reads as TGTGCCAGCAGTTACGCCGGGACTAGCGGGCAGCAGTTCTTC. Residues: CASSYAGTSGQQFF.

The chain recombines TRBV7-6 with TRBJ1-2; the match to TRBD1 covers 7 bases. The CDR3 runs 16 residues. Germline lookup yields CDR1 SGHVS and CDR2 FNYEAQ. Trimming took 3 bases from V and 3 from J; bases not matched to a gene: 10. CDR3 in amino acids: CASSLGQATGHYGYTF. The CDR3 DNA follows: TGTGCCAGCAGCTTGGGTCAGGCGACAGGGCACTATGGCTACACCTTC.

With regard to this clone: An end of the junction does not agree with germline; a read error may underlie this. V gene TRBV7-6 combines with J gene TRBJ2-3, with 13 bases fitting TRBD2. Germline CDR1 SGHVS, CDR2 FNYEAQ. This CDR3 region has 13 residues. CDR3 region: CASSIGTSGTRIF. In DNA, the CDR3 is TGTGCCAGCAGCATCGGGACTAGCGGGACCCGTATTTTT.

The chain carries TRBV9 and TRBJ2-7; D is perhaps TRBD2 (6 bases). Per the germline V gene, CDR1 is SGDLS and CDR2 is YYNGEE. Trimming took 3 bases from V and 5 from J, leaving 15 bases between them. The CDR3 is 14 amino acids. As DNA, the CDR3 is TGTGCCAGCAGCGAGACTAGTCTGGGGAACGAGCAGTACTTC. This encodes CASSETSLGNEQYF.

The chain couples TRBV27 to TRBJ1-1; 7 bases map to TRBD1. CDR3 length equals 14 residues. V was pared by 5 bases and J by 7 bases, with 10 bases of the junction left unmatched. The germline V gene has CDR1 MNHEY and CDR2 SMNVEV (reference sequence). The CDR3 region is CASSPGQRLGEAFF. CDR3 DNA: TGTGCCAGCAGTCCGGGACAGCGGCTTGGTGAAGCTTTCTTT.

The V and J genes are TRBV18 and TRBJ1-5; 10 bases align to TRBD1. The CDR3 has 15 residues. Per germline, CDR1 KGHSH and CDR2 LQKENI. After removal of 1 base from V and 7 bases from J, the junction contained 4 bases not matched to a gene. CDR3 sequence: CASSPQDRGGQPQHF. The CDR3 DNA sequence: TGTGCCAGCTCACCACAGGACAGGGGGGGACAGCCCCAGCATTTT.

The count of this clone is one. CDR3 bases: TGTGCCAGCACCCTACCTCAGGGGCACGGCTACACCTTC. Amino acid sequence: CASTLPQGHGYTF. The rearrangement uses TRBV7-8 and TRBJ1-2; a weak D match, TRBD1 (6 bases). The V end lost 7 bases, the J end lost 8 bases, and 17 bases lay between the germline ends. The CDR3 is 13 residues long. CDR1 SGHVS and CDR2 FQNEAQ come from the germline V gene.

CDR3 sequence: CARRRERYNEQFF. The CDR3 nucleotides are TGTGCCAGAAGGAGGGAGAGGTACAATGAGCAGTTCTTC. The chain carries TRBV6-4 and TRBJ2-1, with a tentative D call TRBD2 (6 bases). Trimming took off 9 bases at V and 4 bases at J, with 13 bases between the two ends. The CDR3 loop spans 13 amino acids. CDR1 and CDR2 (germline): MRHNA, SNTAGT.

The chain combines TRBV2 with TRBJ2-1, with 11 bases that match TRBD2. The CDR3 loop spans 15 amino acids. Germline loops: CDR1 SNHLY, CDR2 FYNNEI. V shed 4 bases and J 10 bases; nucleotides not matched to a gene: 9. CDR3 sequence reads: CASSGGLAVRLEQFF. The CDR3 DNA sequence: TGTGCCAGCAGTGGGGGACTAGCGGTTCGCTTGGAGCAGTTCTTC.

The chain is built from TRBV6-1 and TRBJ1-5; D call uncertain. Germline CDR1 is MNHNS and CDR2 is SASEGT. Between the trimmed V and J ends, which lost 7 bases and 3 bases, there was a span of 10 bases. CDR3 size: 13 residues. CDR3 amino acids: CASIANLNQPQHF. The CDR3, as DNA: TGTGCCAGCATTGCTAACCTCAATCAGCCCCAGCATTTT.

This clone was counted once. The chain has TRBV30 and TRBJ2-1, with D possibly being TRBD2 (5 bases). Trimming stripped 0 bases from V and 5 bases from J, with 11 bases between. The CDR3 consists of 14 residues. Germline V lookup: CDR1 GTSNPN, CDR2 SVGIG (reference sequence). CDR3 coding DNA: TGTGCCTGGAGTGTACTAGAAGCCCACAATGAGCAGTTCTTC. Translating it yields CAWSVLEAHNEQFF.

This sequence joins TRBV6-6 and TRBJ2-7; 12 positions agree with TRBD2. CDR3 length: 13 residues. CDR1 and CDR2 from the germline V gene are MNHNY and SVGAGI (reference sequence). Trimming at V came to 6 bases and at J to 4 bases, leaving 1 base not matched to a gene. In DNA, the CDR3 is TGTGCCAGCAGCGGGACTAGCGGGTACGAGCAGTACTTC. Residues: CASSGTSGYEQYF.

This chain connects TRBV6-1 to TRBJ2-4, with D uncertain. Trimming stripped 0 bases from V and 9 bases from J, with 9 bases between. Germline V gene data show CDR1 as MNHNS and CDR2 as SASEGT. The CDR3 totals 13 residues. CDR3 coding DNA: TGTGCCAGCAGTGAAGCGCTCGGTGGCATTCAGTACTTC. This translates into CASSEALGGIQYF.

The V call is TRBV2, the J call TRBJ1-4, with a weak D call TRBD1 (5 bases). Germline CDR1 SNHLY, CDR2 FYNNEI. V lost 4 bases to trimming and J lost 8 bases, with 8 bases between them. CDR3 length: 12 residues. This chain's CDR3 is CASSARGEKLFF. The DNA for the CDR3 is TGTGCCAGCAGTGCAAGGGGCGAAAAACTGTTTTTT. Based on the CDR3 plus reference TRBV2 and TRBJ1-4, the full variable domain is EPEVTQTPSHQVTQMGQEVILRCVPISNHLYFYWYRQILGQKVEFLVSFYNNEISEKSEIFDDQFSVERPDGSNFTLKIRSTKLEDSAMYFCASSARGEKLFFGSGTQLSVL.

The chain couples TRBV4-1 to TRBJ1-5, with 7 bases that match TRBD1. V lost 4 bases, J lost 2 bases, and 5 bases stayed unmatched. The length of the CDR3 is 15 residues. Germline V CDR1 and CDR2: MGHRA, YSYEKL. The CDR3 region is CASSRETGGNQPQHF. As DNA, the CDR3 is TGCGCCAGCAGCCGGGAAACAGGGGGCAATCAGCCCCAGCATTTT.

This clone turned up a few times. This chain connects TRBV2 to TRBJ2-4; 11 bases line up with TRBD1. The CDR3 is 17 residues long. CDR1 SNHLY and CDR2 FYNNEI come from the germline V gene. Unmatched junction bases numbered 14, after V lost 6 bases and J lost 7 bases. The CDR3 DNA reads TGTGCCAGCAGCGCCTTGGAGGACAGGGGGCGGGCGAACATTCAGTACTTC. It codes for CASSALEDRGRANIQYF.

The chain employs TRBV5-5 and TRBJ1-1; TRBD1 might be the D (5 bases). This CDR3 has 17 amino acids. Germline V gives CDR1 SGHKS, CDR2 YYEKEE (reference sequence). The V end lost 4 bases, the J end lost 1 base, and 20 bases lay between the germline ends. The CDR3 reads CASSRRDRVQTNTEAFF. The CDR3, as DNA: TGTGCCAGCAGCAGGAGGGACCGGGTTCAAACGAACACTGAAGCTTTCTTT.